The 26 T cell receptor beta chains presented below share a single source sample, sequenced in a study of Ad26.COV2.S vaccination and SARS-CoV-2 variants. Treatment described: over 15 received Ad26.COV2.S at low or high dose, single or two shots; several received placebo; per-sample allocation not given. Day 63 after the first vaccine or placebo injection was the time point for sampling. The data were produced by immunoSEQ multiplex PCR, yet TCRdb's version contains in-frame clones alone and is incomplete. In the table there are roughly 410,000 clones, about 83% of which are singletons. Here the sequenced sample was peripheral blood, taken in a trial of Ad26.COV2.S vaccine versus placebo. The receptors here all came from a person aged 18-65 years who received the Ad26.COV2.S COVID-19 vaccine or a placebo.

J is TRBJ1-1 and V is TRBV20-1; no clear D. The CDR3 is made up of 11 amino acids. V lost 2 bases and J 3 bases, leaving 4 bases between the germline ends. Germline V lookup: CDR1 DFQATT, CDR2 SNEGSKA (reference sequence). The CDR3 nucleotides read TGCAGTGCTAGAACTGACACTGAAGCTTTCTTT. This encodes CSARTDTEAFF.

In this sample, this clone turned up many times. This chain joins TRBV6-2 or TRBV6-3 and TRBJ2-6; 7 bases are shared with TRBD2. J gave up 3 bases and V 2 bases, and 1 base lay outside the gene matches. The V gene's germline CDR1 is MNHEY and CDR2 SVGEGT. The CDR3 length is 15 residues. The CDR3 sequence: CASSYAGDGANVLTF. The CDR3 nucleotides are TGTGCCAGCAGTTACGCGGGGGATGGGGCCAACGTCCTGACTTTC.

This rearrangement joins TRBV18 to TRBJ2-7; a weak D match, TRBD2 (6 bases). Trimming shortened V by 1 base and J by 3 bases, and 10 bases separated the two germline ends. CDR1 is KGHSH, CDR2 LQKENI, per germline. There are 14 residues in the CDR3. CDR3 bases: TGTGCCAGCTCACCACGAGGGAGGAGCTACGAGCAGTACTTC. It encodes CASSPRGRSYEQYF.

The chain has TRBV6-6 and TRBJ2-1; 9 nucleotides align to TRBD1. Germline CDR1 is MNHNY and CDR2 is SVGAGI (reference sequence). The CDR3 spans 14 residues. The junction had 6 bases not matched to a gene; V was cut back by 6 bases and J by 6 bases. For the CDR3, the DNA is TGTGCCAGCAGCCCACGGACAGGGGTCAATGAGCAGTTCTTC. It specifies CASSPRTGVNEQFF.

Notes on this clone: The sample carries other DNA sequences with the same CDR3. The chain couples TRBV5-1 to TRBJ2-1; 12 bases line up with TRBD2. V gave up 0 bases and J gave up 5 bases; unmatched junction bases: 0. The CDR3 length is 15 residues. From germline, CDR1 is SGHRS and CDR2 YFSETQ. The CDR3 nucleotides are TGCGCCAGCAGCTTGGGACTAGCGGGAGACAATGAGCAGTTCTTC. Translating it yields CASSLGLAGDNEQFF. Supplemented by reference TRBV5-1 and TRBJ2-1, the full variable domain reads KAGVTQTPRYLIKTRGQQVTLSCSPISGHRSVSWYQQTPGQGLQFLFEYFSETQRNKGNFPGRFSGRQFSNSRSEMNVSTLELGDSALYLCASSLGLAGDNEQFFGPGTRLTVL.

The chain couples TRBV27 to TRBJ2-5, with D tentatively TRBD2 (5 bases). V shed 5 bases and J shed 7 bases, with 14 bases lying between them. The CDR3 runs to 13 residues. Per the germline V gene, CDR1 is MNHEY and CDR2 is SMNVEV (reference sequence). In nucleotides, the CDR3 is TGTGCCAGCAGTCAACTAGAGACGGCGACCCAGTACTTC. Amino acids: CASSQLETATQYF.

V is TRBV19 and J is TRBJ2-3; 13 positions match TRBD2. V was pared by 5 bases and J by 2 bases, with 10 bases of the junction left unmatched. The CDR3 sequence is 18 residues long. CDR1 and CDR2 (germline): LNHDA, SQIVND (reference sequence). For the CDR3, the DNA is TGTGCCAGTAGTCTCGGACTAGCGGGGGCCGCGACCACAGATACGCAGTATTTT. Encoded protein: CASSLGLAGAATTDTQYF.

J is TRBJ1-1 and V is TRBV5-4; D uncertain. Trimming shortened V by 0 bases and J by 4 bases, and 13 bases separated the two germline ends. The germline gives CDR1 SGHNT, CDR2 YYREEE (reference sequence). The CDR3 sequence is 15 residues long. The CDR3 DNA reads TGTGCCAGCAGCTTGGGCCCTGGGATGTTCACTGAAGCTTTCTTT. It is translated as CASSLGPGMFTEAFF.

The chain recombines TRBV7-9 with TRBJ2-7, with no clear D. V was trimmed by 5 bases and J by 3 bases, leaving 11 bases between them. The CDR3 runs to 13 residues. Germline V gene data show CDR1 as SEHNR and CDR2 as FQNEAQ (reference sequence). CDR3 in DNA: TGTGCCAGCAGCGCCCCGGACCTCTACGAGCAGTACTTC. It codes for CASSAPDLYEQYF.

A note on this clone: The junction departs from germline at one end; a sequencing error may be responsible. Here the CDR3 reads CASSQGALGGARGNQPQHF. CDR3 bases: TGTGCCAGTAGCCAGGGAGCGCTGGGGGGGGCTCGTGGCAATCAGCCCCAGCATTTT. The chain has TRBV3-1 (or the pseudogene TRBV3-2) and TRBJ1-5; D perhaps matches TRBD1 (6 bases). The CDR3 is 19 amino acids. From germline, CDR1 is LGHDT and CDR2 YNNKEL (reference sequence).

This chain uses TRBV5-5 with TRBJ1-2; 9 positions agree with TRBD1. The junction had 7 bases not matched to a gene; V was cut back by 4 bases and J by 6 bases. Germline-derived CDR1 and CDR2 are SGHKS and YYEKEE (reference sequence). This CDR3 is built from 14 residues. As DNA, the CDR3 is TGTGCCAGCAGCCGCCGGGACAGGGCCGATGGCTACACCTTC. Protein sequence: CASSRRDRADGYTF.

J is TRBJ2-2 and V is TRBV27, with D possibly TRBD1 on 8 matching bases. Looked up from germline, CDR1 is MNHEY and CDR2 is SMNVEV (reference sequence). V was pared by 2 bases and J by 7 bases, with 14 bases between. This CDR3 comprises 15 residues. This chain's CDR3 is CASSLGNRGGGELFF. CDR3 nucleotide sequence: TGTGCCAGCAGTTTAGGGAACAGGGGGGGCGGGGAGCTGTTTTTT.

The chain has TRBV7-9 and TRBJ1-3; 9 nucleotides line up with TRBD1. The CDR3 is 16 residues long. CDR1 and CDR2 from the germline V gene are SEHNR and FQNEAQ (reference sequence). V lost 0 bases to trimming and J lost 4 bases; unmatched junction nucleotides: 4. CDR3 sequence: CASSLAYRGRGNTIYF. The CDR3 DNA reads as TGTGCCAGCAGCTTAGCTTACAGGGGGCGCGGAAACACCATATATTTT. Variable domain in full (rest from reference TRBV7-9 and TRBJ1-3): DTGVSQNPRHKITKRGQNVTFRCDPISEHNRLYWYRQTLGQGPEFLTYFQNEAQLEKSRLLSDRFSAERPKGSFSTLEIQRTEQGDSAMYLCASSLAYRGRGNTIYFGEGSWLTVV.

This chain connects TRBV7-7 to TRBJ2-1, with TRBD2 matching over 9 bases. The length of the CDR3 is 14 residues. V trimming: 5 bases; J trimming: 9 bases; junction bases outside the gene matches: 8. CDR1 and CDR2 from the germline V gene are SSHAT and FNYEAQ (reference sequence). The DNA for the CDR3 is TGTGCCAGCAGCATGGGACTAGCAAATAGTGAGCAGTTCTTC. This encodes CASSMGLANSEQFF.

The chain employs TRBV6-2 or TRBV6-3 and TRBJ2-2; perhaps D is TRBD1 or TRBD2 (5 bases each). Germline values: CDR1 MNHEY, CDR2 SVGEGT. V was trimmed by 6 bases and J by 7 bases, leaving 9 bases between them. The CDR3 extends over 12 amino acids. The CDR3 spells CASSLGVGELFF. DNA of the CDR3: TGTGCCAGCAGCCTGGGGGTCGGGGAGCTGTTTTTT.

The J gene is TRBJ1-4, the V gene TRBV4-1; 8 bases match TRBD1. After removal of 4 bases from V and 4 bases from J, the junction contained 5 bases not matched to a gene. There are 15 residues in the CDR3. Germline V gives CDR1 MGHRA, CDR2 YSYEKL. CDR3 bases: TGCGCCAGCAGCCCGACAGGGGAGAATAATGAAAAACTGTTTTTT. It translates to CASSPTGENNEKLFF.

This clone has a single count. This chain uses TRBV2 with TRBJ2-7; maybe TRBD2 (5 bases). V lost 3 bases, J lost 0 bases, and 12 bases lay in between. This CDR3 comprises 15 residues. CDR1 and CDR2 from the germline V gene are SNHLY and FYNNEI. CDR3 protein: CASSDSDFYSYEQYF. In DNA, the CDR3 is TGTGCCAGCAGTGACTCGGACTTTTACTCCTACGAGCAGTACTTC.

This clone was observed a single time. The V and J genes are TRBV29-1 and TRBJ2-1; 8 bases are shared with TRBD2. The CDR3 contains 12 residues. Per germline, CDR1 SQVTM and CDR2 ANQGSEA. V shed 5 bases and J 9 bases; nucleotides not matched to a gene: 6. The CDR3 coding sequence is TGCAGCGTTTCCAGCGGGAGAGGTGAGCAGTTCTTC. This gives the protein CSVSSGRGEQFF.

The genes are TRBV13 and TRBJ1-1, with D uncertain. The CDR3 loop spans 14 amino acids. Germline-derived CDR1 and CDR2 are PRHDT and FYEKMQ (reference sequence). V was cut by 1 base and J by 4 bases, with 10 bases left in between. The CDR3 is CASSLDLPLTEAFF. DNA of the CDR3: TGTGCCAGCAGCTTAGATCTACCCCTCACTGAAGCTTTCTTT. The whole variable domain, filled in from reference TRBV13 and TRBJ1-1, reads AAGVIQSPRHLIKEKRETATLKCYPIPRHDTVYWYQQGPGQDPQFLISFYEKMQSDKGSIPDRFSAQQFSDYHSELNMSSLELGDSALYFCASSLDLPLTEAFFGQGTRLTVV.

The V gene is TRBV27, the J gene TRBJ2-3; 9 bases are a match to TRBD1. The V segment lost 2 bases and the J segment 0 bases; nucleotides outside the gene matches: 9. There are 18 residues in the CDR3. Germline CDR1 reads MNHEY; CDR2 reads SMNVEV (reference sequence). The CDR3 nucleotides are TGTGCCAGCAGTTTAGGCGTCGGGACAGGGTCTAGCACAGATACGCAGTATTTT. This sequence encodes CASSLGVGTGSSTDTQYF.

In its sample, this clone was seen once. An end of the junction differs from the germline gene, which may be a read error. The J gene is TRBJ2-1, the V gene TRBV24-1, with TRBD1 matching over 7 bases. Looked up from germline, CDR1 is KGHDR and CDR2 is SFDVKD. The CDR3 has 15 residues. CDR3: CATNSGQVSDNEQFF. CDR3 DNA: TGTGCCACCAACTCAGGACAGGTCTCCGACAATGAGCAGTTCTTC.

The rearrangement uses TRBV24-1 and TRBJ2-1; no clear D gene. The germline V and J ends were trimmed by 1 base and 9 bases, with 6 bases remaining between them. The CDR3 length is 12 residues. Germline assignment: CDR1 KGHDR and CDR2 SFDVKD. Here the CDR3 reads CATSDLGFEQFF. DNA for the CDR3: TGTGCCACCAGTGATTTAGGATTTGAGCAGTTCTTC.

The J gene is TRBJ1-1, the V gene TRBV28; D unresolved. The CDR3 has 11 residues. The germline V gene has CDR1 MDHEN and CDR2 SYDVKM. Trimming took off 6 bases at V and 4 bases at J, with 6 bases between the two ends. The CDR3 region is CASRYRTEAFF. As DNA, the CDR3 is TGTGCCAGCAGGTACCGCACTGAAGCTTTCTTT.

The rearrangement uses TRBV6-5 and TRBJ2-6; no reliable D call. CDR3 length equals 16 residues. V lost 0 bases and J lost 0, with 6 bases in between. The germline CDR1 and CDR2 sequences are MNHEY and SVGAGI. DNA for the CDR3: TGTGCCAGCAGTTACTCAAGACACTCTGGGGCCAACGTCCTGACTTTC. Translating it yields CASSYSRHSGANVLTF.

V usage is TRBV7-9 and J usage is TRBJ2-6; D is unresolved. V dropped 6 bases and J dropped 0 bases, with 9 bases sitting between them. The CDR3 extends over 15 amino acids. Germline-derived CDR1 and CDR2 are SEHNR and FQNEAQ (reference sequence). The CDR3, as DNA: TGTGCCAGCAGTCAGAGCCCCTCTGGGGCCAACGTCCTGACTTTC. It encodes CASSQSPSGANVLTF.

This chain joins TRBV6-6 and TRBJ1-1; D is unresolved. Germline V gene data show CDR1 as MNHNY and CDR2 as SVGAGI (reference sequence). The V end lost 4 bases, the J end lost 4 bases, and 10 bases lay between the germline ends. The CDR3 sequence is 13 residues long. The CDR3 sequence is CASSLDRPTEAFF. The CDR3 nucleotides read TGTGCCAGCAGTTTGGACCGGCCCACTGAAGCTTTCTTT.